The clone carrying this TCR beta chain was picked up a small number of times. MiXCR, run by TCRdb on the RT-PCR reads, gives a single entry per CDR3 protein. Found here are approximately 430,000 distinct CDR3 sequences, 16% of them singletons; the top ten hold less than 8.5%. The data were taken from a study of patients and donors after allogeneic stem cell transplantation. Germline V gives CDR1 DFQATT, CDR2 SNEGSKA (reference sequence). The CDR3 is made up of 15 amino acids. The V end lost 0 bases, the J end lost 3 bases, and 13 bases lay between the germline ends. The TCR originated in a human donor who was either an allogeneic HSCT recipient or a stem cell or donor lymphocyte infusion donor (not recorded which). It is not recorded whose cells these are; they may come from a transplant donor. The V gene is TRBV20-1, the J gene TRBJ2-3, with a possible D match to TRBD2 (6 bases). The sequenced material came from blood, either unsorted or a sorted T cell fraction (not recorded which). CDR3 loop: CSARDRARGTDTQYF. The CDR3 DNA is TGCAGTGCTAGAGATCGAGCCCGGGGGACAGATACGCAGTATTTT.